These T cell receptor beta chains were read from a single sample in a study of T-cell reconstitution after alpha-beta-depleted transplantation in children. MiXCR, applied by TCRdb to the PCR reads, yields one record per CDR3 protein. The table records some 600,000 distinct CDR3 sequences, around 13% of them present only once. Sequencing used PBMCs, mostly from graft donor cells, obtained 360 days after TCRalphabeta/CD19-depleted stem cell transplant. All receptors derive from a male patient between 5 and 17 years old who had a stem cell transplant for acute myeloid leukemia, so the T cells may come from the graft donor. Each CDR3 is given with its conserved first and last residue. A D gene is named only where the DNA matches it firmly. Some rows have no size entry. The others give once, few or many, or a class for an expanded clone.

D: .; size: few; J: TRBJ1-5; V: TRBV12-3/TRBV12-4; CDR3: CASTADQPQHF; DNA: TGTGCCAGCACCGCAGATCAGCCCCAGCATTTT
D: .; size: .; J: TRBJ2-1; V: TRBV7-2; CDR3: CASSLAYRPQGKTYNEQFF; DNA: TGTGCCAGCAGCTTAGCCTATAGACCACAGGGTAAAACCTACAATGAGCAGTTCTTC
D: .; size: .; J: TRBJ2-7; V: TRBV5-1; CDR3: CASSSGLLDYEQYF; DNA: TGCGCCAGCAGCTCGGGACTGCTAGACTACGAGCAGTACTTC
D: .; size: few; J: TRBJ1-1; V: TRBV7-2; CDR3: CASSLNAGRTTEAFF; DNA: TGTGCCAGCAGCTTAAACGCAGGGCGAACGACTGAAGCTTTCTTT
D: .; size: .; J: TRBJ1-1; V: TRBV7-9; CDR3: CASSLGSAGPNTEAFF; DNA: TGTGCCAGCAGCTTAGGGTCCGCAGGGCCGAACACTGAAGCTTTCTTT
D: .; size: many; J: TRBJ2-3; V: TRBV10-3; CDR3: CAIRRDSPRDTQYF; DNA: TGTGCCATCAGGAGGGACTCTCCGAGAGATACGCAGTATTTT
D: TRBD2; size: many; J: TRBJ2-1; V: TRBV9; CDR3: CASSVEFGRGGNNEQFF; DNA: TGTGCCAGCAGCGTAGAGTTCGGGAGGGGAGGGAACAATGAGCAGTTCTTC
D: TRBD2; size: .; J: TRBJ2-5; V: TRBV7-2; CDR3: CASSLLAGAGTQYF; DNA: TGTGCCAGCAGCTTACTAGCGGGAGCGGGCACCCAGTACTTC
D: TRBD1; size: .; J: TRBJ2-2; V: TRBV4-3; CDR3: CASSQDGTGFTGELFF; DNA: TGCGCCAGCAGCCAAGATGGGACAGGGTTCACCGGGGAGCTGTTTTTT
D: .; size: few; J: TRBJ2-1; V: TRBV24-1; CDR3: CATSEGMRTDNEQFF; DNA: TGTGCCACCAGTGAAGGGATGAGAACGGATAATGAGCAGTTCTTC
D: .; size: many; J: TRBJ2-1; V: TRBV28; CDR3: CASSSISPGTYNEQFF; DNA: TGTGCCAGCAGTTCCATATCCCCCGGGACGTACAATGAGCAGTTCTTC
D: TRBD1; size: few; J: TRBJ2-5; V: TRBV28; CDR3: CASSPRQGSQETQYF; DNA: TGTGCCAGCAGTCCACGACAGGGAAGCCAAGAGACCCAGTACTTC
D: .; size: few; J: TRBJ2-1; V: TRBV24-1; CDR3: CATSASDASSYNEQFF; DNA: TGTGCCACCAGCGCCTCGGATGCTAGCTCCTACAATGAGCAGTTCTTC
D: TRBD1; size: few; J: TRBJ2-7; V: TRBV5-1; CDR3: CASTTGTGGREQYF; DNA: TGCGCCAGCACTACCGGGACAGGGGGTCGCGAGCAGTACTTC
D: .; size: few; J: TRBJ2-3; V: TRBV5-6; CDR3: CASSFAPADTQYF; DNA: TGTGCCAGCAGCTTTGCCCCCGCAGATACGCAGTATTTT
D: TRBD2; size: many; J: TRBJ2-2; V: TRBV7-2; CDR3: CASSLEGLAGGELFF; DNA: TGTGCCAGCAGCTTAGAGGGACTAGCGGGAGGCGAGCTGTTTTTT
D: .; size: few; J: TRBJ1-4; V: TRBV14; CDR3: CASSRWGTNEKLFF; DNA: TGTGCCAGCAGTCGGTGGGGGACAAATGAAAAACTGTTTTTT
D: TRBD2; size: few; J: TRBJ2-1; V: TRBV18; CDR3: CASSLMRTSGNSYNEQFF; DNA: TGTGCCAGCTCACTGATGCGGACTAGCGGGAATTCCTACAATGAGCAGTTCTTC
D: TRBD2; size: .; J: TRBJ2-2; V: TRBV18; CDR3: CASSPPRLADTGELFF; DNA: TGTGCCAGCTCACCACCGAGACTAGCGGACACCGGGGAGCTGTTTTTT
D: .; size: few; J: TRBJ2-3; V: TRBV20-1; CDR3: CSARSPGHTSTDTQYF; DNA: TGCAGTGCTAGATCCCCGGGACACACTAGCACAGATACGCAGTATTTT
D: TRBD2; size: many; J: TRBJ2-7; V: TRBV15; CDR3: CATSRVLAGAYEQYF; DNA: TGTGCCACCAGCAGAGTCCTAGCGGGAGCATACGAGCAGTACTTC
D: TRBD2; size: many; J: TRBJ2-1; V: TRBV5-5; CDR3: CASSIISGRYNEQFF; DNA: TGTGCCAGCAGCATAATTAGCGGGCGTTACAATGAGCAGTTCTTC
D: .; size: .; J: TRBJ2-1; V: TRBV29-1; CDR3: CSSLTDSYNEQFF; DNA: TGCAGCTCTCTGACCGACAGCTACAATGAGCAGTTCTTC
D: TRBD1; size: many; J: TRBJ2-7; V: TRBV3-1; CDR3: CASSQGVYEQYF; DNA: TGTGCCAGTAGTCAGGGGGTGTACGAGCAGTACTTC
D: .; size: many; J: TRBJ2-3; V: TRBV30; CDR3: CAWSQGQDTQYF; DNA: TGTGCCTGGAGCCAGGGGCAGGATACGCAGTATTTT
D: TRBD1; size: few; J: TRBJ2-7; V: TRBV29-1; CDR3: CSVATGVEQYF; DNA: TGCAGCGTGGCGACAGGGGTCGAGCAGTACTTC
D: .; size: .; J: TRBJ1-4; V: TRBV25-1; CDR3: CASSGTAPNEKLFF; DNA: TGTGCCAGCAGTGGGACAGCACCAAATGAAAAACTGTTTTTT
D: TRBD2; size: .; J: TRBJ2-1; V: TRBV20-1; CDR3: CSAAGGPKDEQFF; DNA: TGCAGTGCGGCGGGAGGGCCTAAGGATGAGCAGTTCTTC
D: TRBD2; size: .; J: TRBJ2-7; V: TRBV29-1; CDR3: CSVWTSGSIYEQYF; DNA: TGCAGCGTCTGGACTAGCGGGAGTATCTACGAGCAGTACTTC
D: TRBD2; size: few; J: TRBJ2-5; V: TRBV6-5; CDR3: CASSWALAGQETQYF; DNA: TGTGCCAGCAGTTGGGCCCTAGCGGGGCAAGAGACCCAGTACTTC
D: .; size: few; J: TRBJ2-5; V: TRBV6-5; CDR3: CASSYPGPGVETQYF; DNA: TGTGCCAGCAGTTACCCGGGCCCGGGGGTGGAGACCCAGTACTTC
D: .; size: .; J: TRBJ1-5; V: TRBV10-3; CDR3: CAISPAGVGSNQPQHF; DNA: TGTGCCATCAGTCCGGCGGGGGTTGGGAGCAATCAGCCCCAGCATTTT
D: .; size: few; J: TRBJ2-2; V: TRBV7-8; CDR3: CASSLSLLVLGYHTGELFF; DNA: TGTGCCAGCAGCTTATCTCTTCTAGTGCTCGGTTACCACACCGGGGAGCTGTTTTTT
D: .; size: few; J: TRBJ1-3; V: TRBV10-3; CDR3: CAISESGPRNSGNTIYF; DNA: TGTGCCATCAGTGAGTCCGGGCCTCGCAACTCTGGAAACACCATATATTTT
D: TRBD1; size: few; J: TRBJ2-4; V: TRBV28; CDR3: CASRTTGGAKNIQYF; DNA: TGTGCCAGCAGAACCACAGGGGGCGCAAAAAACATTCAGTACTTC
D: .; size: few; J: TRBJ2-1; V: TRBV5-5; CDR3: CASSPMGQSYEQFF; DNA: TGTGCCAGCAGCCCGATGGGCCAATCTTATGAGCAGTTCTTC
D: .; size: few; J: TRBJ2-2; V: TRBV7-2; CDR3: CASSWTSLNTGELFF; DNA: TGTGCCAGCAGCTGGACATCTCTGAACACCGGGGAGCTGTTTTTT
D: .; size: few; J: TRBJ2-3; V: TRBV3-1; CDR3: CASIYSGFNTDTQYF; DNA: TGTGCCAGCATCTACAGCGGGTTCAACACAGATACGCAGTATTTT
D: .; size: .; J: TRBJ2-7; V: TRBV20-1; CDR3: CSAKVPGPRVQQYF; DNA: TGCAGTGCTAAGGTTCCGGGACCGAGAGTACAGCAGTACTTC
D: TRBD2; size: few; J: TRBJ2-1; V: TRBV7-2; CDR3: CASSLSRLAGVMGEQFF; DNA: TGTGCCAGCAGCTTAAGTAGGCTAGCGGGAGTCATGGGTGAGCAGTTCTTC
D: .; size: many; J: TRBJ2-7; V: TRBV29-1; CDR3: CSVDRAGGDEQYF; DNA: TGCAGCGTTGATAGGGCAGGGGGGGACGAGCAGTACTTC